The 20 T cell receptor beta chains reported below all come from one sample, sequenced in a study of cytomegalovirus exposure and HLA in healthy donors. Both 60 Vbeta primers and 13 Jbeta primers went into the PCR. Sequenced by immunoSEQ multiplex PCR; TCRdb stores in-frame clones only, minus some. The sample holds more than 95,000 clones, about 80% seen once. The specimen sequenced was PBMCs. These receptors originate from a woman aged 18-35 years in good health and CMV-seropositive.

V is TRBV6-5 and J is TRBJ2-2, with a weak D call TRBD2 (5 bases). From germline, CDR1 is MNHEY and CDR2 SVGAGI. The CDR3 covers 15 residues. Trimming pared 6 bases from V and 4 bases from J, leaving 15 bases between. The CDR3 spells CASSPQRSPTGELFF. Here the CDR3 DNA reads TGTGCCAGCAGCCCCCAGCGGTCCCCCACCGGGGAGCTGTTTTTT.

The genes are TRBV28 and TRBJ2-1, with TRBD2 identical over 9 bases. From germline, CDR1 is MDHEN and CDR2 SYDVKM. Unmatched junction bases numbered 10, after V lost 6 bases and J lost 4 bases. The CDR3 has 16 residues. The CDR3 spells CASSRPAGGIYNEQFF. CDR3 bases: TGTGCCAGCAGCCGCCCTGCGGGAGGGATATACAATGAGCAGTTCTTC.

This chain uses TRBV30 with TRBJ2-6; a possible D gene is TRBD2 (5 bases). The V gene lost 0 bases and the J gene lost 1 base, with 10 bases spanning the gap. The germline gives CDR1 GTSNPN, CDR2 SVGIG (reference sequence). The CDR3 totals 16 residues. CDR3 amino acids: CAWSVLTGSGANVLTF. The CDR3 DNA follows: TGTGCCTGGAGTGTACTGACGGGATCTGGGGCCAACGTCCTGACTTTC.

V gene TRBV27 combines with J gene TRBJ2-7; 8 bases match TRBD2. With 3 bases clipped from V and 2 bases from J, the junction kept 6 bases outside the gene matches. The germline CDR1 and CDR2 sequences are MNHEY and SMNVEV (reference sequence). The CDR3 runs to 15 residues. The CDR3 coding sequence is TGTGCCAGCAGTTTCTGGGTAGCGGGAACCTACGAGCAGTACTTC. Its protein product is CASSFWVAGTYEQYF.

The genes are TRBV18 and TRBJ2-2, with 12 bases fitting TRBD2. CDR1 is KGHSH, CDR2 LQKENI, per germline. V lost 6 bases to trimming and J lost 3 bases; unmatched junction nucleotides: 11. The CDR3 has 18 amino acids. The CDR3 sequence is CASSRALAGGPDTGELFF. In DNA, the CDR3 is TGTGCCAGCTCCCGGGCCCTAGCGGGAGGGCCGGACACCGGGGAGCTGTTTTTT.

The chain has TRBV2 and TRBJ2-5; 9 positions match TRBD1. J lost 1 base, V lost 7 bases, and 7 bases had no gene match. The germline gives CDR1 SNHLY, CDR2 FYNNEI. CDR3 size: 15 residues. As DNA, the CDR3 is TGTGCCAGCACGCTCGGGACAGGGTTCCAAGAGACCCAGTACTTC. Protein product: CASTLGTGFQETQYF.

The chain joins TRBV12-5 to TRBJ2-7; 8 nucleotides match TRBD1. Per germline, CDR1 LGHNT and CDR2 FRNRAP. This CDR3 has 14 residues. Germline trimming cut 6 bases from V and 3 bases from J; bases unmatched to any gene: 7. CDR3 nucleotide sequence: TGTGCTAGTGGGACAGGGGACAGTCGCTACGAGCAGTACTTC. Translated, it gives CASGTGDSRYEQYF.

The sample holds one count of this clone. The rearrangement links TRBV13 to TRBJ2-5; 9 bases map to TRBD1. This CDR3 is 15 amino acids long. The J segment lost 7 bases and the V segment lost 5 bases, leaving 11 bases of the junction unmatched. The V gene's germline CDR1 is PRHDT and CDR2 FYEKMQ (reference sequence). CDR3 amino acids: CASSLTGGADGTQYF. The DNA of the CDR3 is TGTGCCAGCAGCCTAACAGGGGGCGCGGATGGGACCCAGTACTTC.

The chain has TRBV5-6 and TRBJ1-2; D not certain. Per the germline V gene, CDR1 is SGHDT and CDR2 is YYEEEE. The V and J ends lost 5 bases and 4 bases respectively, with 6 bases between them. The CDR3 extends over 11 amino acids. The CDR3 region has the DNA TGTGCCAGCAGTCTCGGCTATGGCTACACCTTC. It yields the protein CASSLGYGYTF. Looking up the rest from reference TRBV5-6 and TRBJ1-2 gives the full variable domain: DAGVTQSPTHLIKTRGQQVTLRCSPKSGHDTVSWYQQALGQGPQFIFQYYEEEERQRGNFPDRFSGHQFPNYSSELNVNALLLGDSALYLCASSLGYGYTFGSGTRLTVV.

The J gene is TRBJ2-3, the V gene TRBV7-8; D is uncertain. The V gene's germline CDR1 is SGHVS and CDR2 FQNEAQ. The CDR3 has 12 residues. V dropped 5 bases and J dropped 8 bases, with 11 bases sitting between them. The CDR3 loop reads CASSPSVRTQYF. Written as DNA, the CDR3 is TGTGCCAGCAGCCCATCAGTCCGTACGCAGTATTTT.

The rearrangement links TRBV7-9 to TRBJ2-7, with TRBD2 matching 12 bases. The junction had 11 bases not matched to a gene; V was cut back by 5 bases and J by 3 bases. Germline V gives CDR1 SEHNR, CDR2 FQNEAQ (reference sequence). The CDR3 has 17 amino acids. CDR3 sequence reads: CASSLSSGRALVYEQYF. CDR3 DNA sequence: TGTGCCAGCAGCCTCTCTAGCGGGAGGGCCCTAGTCTACGAGCAGTACTTC.

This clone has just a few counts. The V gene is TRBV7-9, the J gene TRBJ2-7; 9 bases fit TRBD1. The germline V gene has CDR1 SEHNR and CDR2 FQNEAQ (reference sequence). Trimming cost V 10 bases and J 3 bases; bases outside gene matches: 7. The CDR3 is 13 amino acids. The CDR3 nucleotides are TGTGCCACCCAGGCGGGACAGGGCTACGAGCAGTACTTC. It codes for CATQAGQGYEQYF. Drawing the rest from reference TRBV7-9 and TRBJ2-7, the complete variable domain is DTGVSQNPRHKITKRGQNVTFRCDPISEHNRLYWYRQTLGQGPEFLTYFQNEAQLEKSRLLSDRFSAERPKGSFSTLEIQRTEQGDSAMYLCATQAGQGYEQYFGPGTRLTVT.

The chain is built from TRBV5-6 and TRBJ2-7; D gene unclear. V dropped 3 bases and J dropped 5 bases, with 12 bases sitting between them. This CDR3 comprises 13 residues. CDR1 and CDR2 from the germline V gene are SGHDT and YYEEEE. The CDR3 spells CASSWALSHEQYF. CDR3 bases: TGTGCCAGCAGCTGGGCCCTGTCCCACGAGCAGTACTTC.

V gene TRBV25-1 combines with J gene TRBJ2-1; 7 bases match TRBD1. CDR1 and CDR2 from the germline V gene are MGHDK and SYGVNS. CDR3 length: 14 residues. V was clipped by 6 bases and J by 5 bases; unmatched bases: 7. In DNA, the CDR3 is TGTGCCAGCAGCCAGCCGGGACAGCACAATGAGCAGTTCTTC. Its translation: CASSQPGQHNEQFF.

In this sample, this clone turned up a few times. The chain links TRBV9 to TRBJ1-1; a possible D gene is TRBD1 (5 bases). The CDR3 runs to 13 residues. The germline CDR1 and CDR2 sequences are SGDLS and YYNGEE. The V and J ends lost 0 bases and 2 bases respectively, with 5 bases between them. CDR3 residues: CASSVGTNTEAFF. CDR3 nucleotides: TGTGCCAGCAGCGTAGGGACAAACACTGAAGCTTTCTTT.

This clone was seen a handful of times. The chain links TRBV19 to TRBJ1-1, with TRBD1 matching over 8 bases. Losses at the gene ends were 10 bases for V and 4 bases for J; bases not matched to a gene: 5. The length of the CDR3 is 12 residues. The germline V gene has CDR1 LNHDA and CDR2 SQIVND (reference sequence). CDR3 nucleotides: TGTGCCACTCGAACAGGGGGCACTGAAGCTTTCTTT. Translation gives CATRTGGTEAFF. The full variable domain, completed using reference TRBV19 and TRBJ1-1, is DGGITQSPKYLFRKEGQNVTLSCEQNLNHDAMYWYRQDPGQGLRLIYYSQIVNDFQKGDIAEGYSVSREKKESFPLTVTSAQKNPTAFYLCATRTGGTEAFFGQGTRLTVV.

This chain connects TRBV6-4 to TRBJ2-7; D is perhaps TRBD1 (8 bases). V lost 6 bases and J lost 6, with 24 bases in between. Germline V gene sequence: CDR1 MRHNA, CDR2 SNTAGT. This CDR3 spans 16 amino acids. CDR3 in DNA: TGTGCCAGCAGCGGGGGGTTCCGGACAGGGCTGTGCGAGCAGTACTTC. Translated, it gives CASSGGFRTGLCEQYF.

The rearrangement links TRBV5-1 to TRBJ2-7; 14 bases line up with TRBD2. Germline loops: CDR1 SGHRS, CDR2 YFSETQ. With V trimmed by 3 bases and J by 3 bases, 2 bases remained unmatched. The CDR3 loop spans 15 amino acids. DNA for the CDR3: TGCGCCAGCAGCTATGGGACTAGCGGGAGCTACGAGCAGTACTTC. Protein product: CASSYGTSGSYEQYF.

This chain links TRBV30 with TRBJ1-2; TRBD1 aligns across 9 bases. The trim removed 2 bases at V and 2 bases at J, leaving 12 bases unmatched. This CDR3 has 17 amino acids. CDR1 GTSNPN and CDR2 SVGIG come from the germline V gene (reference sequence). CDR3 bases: TGTGCCTGGAGTTACGCCCCGGGACAGGGCGCAAACTATGGCTACACCTTC. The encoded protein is CAWSYAPGQGANYGYTF. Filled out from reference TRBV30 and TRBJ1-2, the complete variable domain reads SQTIHQWPATLVQPVGSPLSLECTVEGTSNPNLYWYRQAAGRGLQLLFYSVGIGQISSEVPQNLSASRPQDRQFILSSKKLLLSDSGFYLCAWSYAPGQGANYGYTFGSGTRLTVV.

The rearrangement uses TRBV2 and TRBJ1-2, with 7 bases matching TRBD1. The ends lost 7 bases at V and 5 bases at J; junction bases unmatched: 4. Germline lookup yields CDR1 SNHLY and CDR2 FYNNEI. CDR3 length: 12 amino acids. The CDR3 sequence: CASNAGQYGYTF. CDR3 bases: TGTGCCAGCAATGCGGGACAGTATGGCTACACCTTC.